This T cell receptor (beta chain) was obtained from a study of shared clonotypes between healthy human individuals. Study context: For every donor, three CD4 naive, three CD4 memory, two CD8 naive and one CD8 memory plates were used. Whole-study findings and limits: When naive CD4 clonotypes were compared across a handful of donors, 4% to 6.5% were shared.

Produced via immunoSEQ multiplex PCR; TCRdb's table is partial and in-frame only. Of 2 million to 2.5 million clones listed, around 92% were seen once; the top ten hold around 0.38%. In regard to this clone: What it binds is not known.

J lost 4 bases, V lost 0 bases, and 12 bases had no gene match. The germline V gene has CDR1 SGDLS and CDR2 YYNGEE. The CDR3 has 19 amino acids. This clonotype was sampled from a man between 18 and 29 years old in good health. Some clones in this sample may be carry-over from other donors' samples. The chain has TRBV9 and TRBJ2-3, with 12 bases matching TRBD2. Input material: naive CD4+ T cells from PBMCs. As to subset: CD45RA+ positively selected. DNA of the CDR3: TGTGCCAGCAGCGTAGGGCCTAGCGGGAGGGCCCGCAACTCAGATACGCAGTATTTT. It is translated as CASSVGPSGRARNSDTQYF.